These 21 T cell receptor beta chains were all obtained from the same sample, sequenced in a study of cytomegalovirus exposure and HLA in healthy donors. 60 Vbeta and 13 Jbeta primers were used in PCR. Clones were read by immunoSEQ multiplex PCR, and TCRdb kept only the in-frame ones, dropping some. The sample has 120,000 or so clones; 60% to 85% are singletons. The specimen sequenced was PBMCs. The source is a female donor in good health and CMV-seronegative.

The chain couples TRBV6-5 to TRBJ1-6; D unclear. CDR1 is MNHEY, CDR2 SVGAGI, per germline. This CDR3 has 12 amino acids. V lost 6 bases and J 14 bases, leaving 14 bases between the germline ends. The CDR3 region is CASSHLREALHF. CDR3 sequence (DNA): TGTGCCAGCAGCCACCTTAGAGAGGCCCTCCACTTT.

This clone was seen a few times. The chain joins TRBV18 to TRBJ2-7; 14 bases align to TRBD2. This CDR3 has 16 residues. Germline CDR1 KGHSH, CDR2 LQKENI. With 5 bases clipped from V and 6 bases from J, the junction kept 9 bases outside the gene matches. The CDR3 reads CASSEGLAGGRGEQYF. CDR3 DNA: TGTGCCAGCTCAGAAGGACTAGCGGGGGGCCGGGGCGAGCAGTACTTC. Variable domain in full (rest from reference TRBV18 and TRBJ2-7): NAGVMQNPRHLVRRRGQEARLRCSPMKGHSHVYWYRQLPEEGLKFMVYLQKENIIDESGMPKERFSAEFPKEGPSILRIQQVVRGDSAAYFCASSEGLAGGRGEQYFGPGTRLTVT.

This clone was detected once. This sequence joins TRBV7-9 and TRBJ2-3; TRBD2 agrees at 7 bases. Unmatched junction bases numbered 7, after V lost 7 bases and J lost 0 bases. Germline V lookup: CDR1 SEHNR, CDR2 FQNEAQ (reference sequence). There are 15 residues in the CDR3. CDR3 in amino acids: CASIPSGKSTDTQYF. CDR3 DNA sequence: TGTGCCAGCATCCCTAGCGGAAAAAGCACAGATACGCAGTATTTT.

This clone appeared once. This chain links TRBV5-1 with TRBJ2-5, with 12 positions matching TRBD2. Trimming took 6 bases from V and 1 from J; bases not matched to a gene: 4. This CDR3 spans 15 amino acids. Germline-derived CDR1 and CDR2 are SGHRS and YFSETQ. This chain's CDR3 is CASKTSGGSQETQYF. CDR3 nucleotide sequence: TGCGCCAGCAAAACTAGCGGGGGGTCCCAAGAGACCCAGTACTTC. The whole variable domain, remainder taken from reference TRBV5-1 and TRBJ2-5, is KAGVTQTPRYLIKTRGQQVTLSCSPISGHRSVSWYQQTPGQGLQFLFEYFSETQRNKGNFPGRFSGRQFSNSRSEMNVSTLELGDSALYLCASKTSGGSQETQYFGPGTRLLVL.

This clone occurred a few times. The chain joins TRBV9 to TRBJ2-3; 7 nucleotides match TRBD2. Looked up from germline, CDR1 is SGDLS and CDR2 is YYNGEE. The ends lost 0 bases at V and 1 base at J; junction bases unmatched: 5. The CDR3 contains 16 residues. CDR3 protein: CASSVARLAGTDTQYF. For the CDR3, the DNA is TGTGCCAGCAGCGTAGCTAGGCTAGCGGGCACAGATACGCAGTATTTT.

The chain is built from TRBV5-8 and TRBJ2-7; no reliable D call. This CDR3 region has 13 residues. Trimming took off 1 base at V and 5 bases at J, with 10 bases between the two ends. Germline CDR1 and CDR2: SGHTS and YDEGEE. This chain's CDR3 is CASSLIERDEQYF. In DNA form, the CDR3 reads TGTGCCAGCAGCTTGATTGAACGCGACGAGCAGTACTTC.

This clone showed up just once. This chain uses TRBV2 with TRBJ1-5; D is possibly TRBD1 (5 bases). CDR1 and CDR2 (germline): SNHLY, FYNNEI. Trimming left V 8 bases short and J 7 bases short, with 18 bases between. This CDR3 spans 14 amino acids. The CDR3 reads CASGGEWGDQPQHF. For the CDR3, the DNA is TGTGCCAGCGGGGGGGAATGGGGGGACCAGCCCCAGCATTTT. The full variable domain, completed using reference TRBV2 and TRBJ1-5, is EPEVTQTPSHQVTQMGQEVILRCVPISNHLYFYWYRQILGQKVEFLVSFYNNEISEKSEIFDDQFSVERPDGSNFTLKIRSTKLEDSAMYFCASGGEWGDQPQHFGDGTRLSIL.

This sequence joins TRBV30 and TRBJ1-6, with a possible D match to TRBD1 (6 bases). This CDR3 region has 15 residues. The germline V gene encodes CDR1 GTSNPN and CDR2 SVGIG (reference sequence). V lost 7 bases and J 5 bases, leaving 18 bases between the germline ends. The CDR3, as DNA: TGTGCCTTCTTGAAGGGGGACCCCGATAATTCACCCCTCCACTTT. This encodes CAFLKGDPDNSPLHF. Full variable domain (rest looked up from reference TRBV30 and TRBJ1-6): SQTIHQWPATLVQPVGSPLSLECTVEGTSNPNLYWYRQAAGRGLQLLFYSVGIGQISSEVPQNLSASRPQDRQFILSSKKLLLSDSGFYLCAFLKGDPDNSPLHFGNGTRLTVT.

The chain couples TRBV18 to TRBJ1-2, with 8 nucleotides matching TRBD1. The CDR3 loop spans 15 amino acids. CDR1 is KGHSH and CDR2 is LQKENI in the germline V gene. The V segment lost 2 bases and the J segment 6 bases; nucleotides outside the gene matches: 8. The CDR3 region is CASSPDRGEADGYTF. The CDR3 DNA reads as TGTGCCAGCTCACCAGACAGGGGCGAAGCGGATGGCTACACCTTC.

The chain is built from TRBV9 and TRBJ2-5; TRBD2 matches at 12 bases. Germline values: CDR1 SGDLS, CDR2 YYNGEE. The junction had 8 bases not matched to a gene; V was cut back by 6 bases and J by 5 bases. The CDR3 is 15 amino acids. The CDR3 coding sequence is TGTGCCAGCACCCGACTAGCGGGAGTTGGGGAGACCCAGTACTTC. It encodes CASTRLAGVGETQYF. The whole variable domain, remainder taken from reference TRBV9 and TRBJ2-5, is DSGVTQTPKHLITATGQRVTLRCSPRSGDLSVYWYQQSLDQGLQFLIQYYNGEERAKGNILERFSAQQFPDLHSELNLSSLELGDSALYFCASTRLAGVGETQYFGPGTRLLVL.

V and J are TRBV6-5 and TRBJ1-4, with D maybe TRBD1 (6 bases). In germline, CDR1 is MNHEY, CDR2 SVGAGI. The CDR3 is 15 residues long. Trimming pared 2 bases from V and 10 bases from J, leaving 17 bases between. This CDR3 is CASSYLARGSRKLFF. The CDR3, as DNA: TGTGCCAGCAGTTACCTCGCGAGGGGGTCGAGAAAACTGTTTTTT.

The rearrangement joins TRBV2 to TRBJ2-1; perhaps TRBD2 as D (5 bases). The CDR3 is 12 amino acids. Germline values: CDR1 SNHLY, CDR2 FYNNEI. V lost 6 bases, J lost 13 bases, and 16 bases lay in between. The CDR3 nucleotides read TGTGCCAGCAGGGCAAACAGAGGAGGTCAGTTCTTC. This sequence encodes CASRANRGGQFF.

The chain recombines TRBV29-1 with TRBJ2-2; D may be TRBD1 (5 bases). This CDR3 is 11 amino acids long. CDR1 is SQVTM, CDR2 ANQGSEA, per germline. With 7 bases removed from V and 6 bases from J, the gap between germline ends came to 9 bases. CDR3 loop: CSGQNAGELFF. The CDR3 DNA is TGCAGCGGACAGAATGCCGGGGAGCTGTTTTTT.

Only one count was recorded for this clone. The J gene is TRBJ2-1, the V gene TRBV28; D may be TRBD2 (7 bases). The CDR3 consists of 13 residues. Germline lookup yields CDR1 MDHEN and CDR2 SYDVKM. Deletions cut 6 bases from V and 10 bases from J, with 16 bases between. CDR3 in amino acids: CASRGGAGEEQFF. CDR3 coding DNA: TGTGCCAGCAGGGGGGGGGCGGGAGAAGAGCAGTTCTTC.

The CDR3 region is CATSRTVYSNQPQHF. The CDR3 DNA reads TGTGCCACCAGCAGGACAGTATATAGCAATCAGCCCCAGCATTTT. The J gene is TRBJ1-5, the V gene TRBV15, with D perhaps matching TRBD1 (5 bases). This CDR3 comprises 15 residues. Germline CDR1 is LNHNV and CDR2 is YYDKDF (reference sequence). V gave up 3 bases and J gave up 0 bases, with 9 bases separating them.

This clone was picked up a small number of times. The chain links TRBV4-2 to TRBJ2-3, with 8 bases identical to TRBD1. CDR1 and CDR2 (germline): LGHNA, YNFKEQ. The CDR3 has 15 residues. V gave up 6 bases and J gave up 2 bases; unmatched junction bases: 7. The CDR3 nucleotides are TGTGCCAGCAGACTCGGACAGGGCTTCACAGATACGCAGTATTTT. It yields the protein CASRLGQGFTDTQYF.

The chain joins TRBV6-1 to TRBJ2-1; D perhaps matches TRBD2 (5 bases). V lost 0 bases to trimming and J lost 12 bases, with 15 bases between them. Germline assignment: CDR1 MNHNS and CDR2 SASEGT. This CDR3 is built from 14 residues. The CDR3 DNA follows: TGTGCCAGCAGTGAAGCCGTTCCCGGGATGTGGCAGTTCTTC. Translating gives CASSEAVPGMWQFF.

The CDR3 here is CAWVPGNTEAFF. The CDR3 nucleotides are TGTGCCTGGGTTCCGGGGAACACTGAAGCTTTCTTT. This chain uses TRBV30 with TRBJ1-1, with unresolved D. The V end was cut by 5 bases, the J end by 1 base, with 8 bases between. Germline values: CDR1 GTSNPN, CDR2 SVGIG (reference sequence). The CDR3 extends over 12 amino acids. The full variable domain, with the rest looked up from reference TRBV30 and TRBJ1-1, is SQTIHQWPATLVQPVGSPLSLECTVEGTSNPNLYWYRQAAGRGLQLLFYSVGIGQISSEVPQNLSASRPQDRQFILSSKKLLLSDSGFYLCAWVPGNTEAFFGQGTRLTVV.

The chain has TRBV9 and TRBJ2-1; 10 positions agree with TRBD2. CDR1 and CDR2 from the germline V gene are SGDLS and YYNGEE. V lost 3 bases, J lost 10 bases, and 13 bases stayed unmatched. The CDR3 covers 16 residues. This chain's CDR3 is CASSGDPSGSSPEQFF. The CDR3 DNA reads as TGTGCCAGCAGCGGCGACCCTAGCGGGAGCTCCCCCGAGCAGTTCTTC.

The gene calls are TRBV5-6 and TRBJ2-1; 8 nucleotides line up with TRBD2. Per the germline V gene, CDR1 is SGHDT and CDR2 is YYEEEE. V gave up 4 bases and J gave up 6 bases; unmatched junction bases: 12. CDR3 size: 16 residues. The chain's CDR3 is CASSPSVAGPTNEQFF. In DNA, the CDR3 is TGTGCCAGCAGCCCGTCTGTAGCGGGGCCTACCAATGAGCAGTTCTTC.

The rearrangement links TRBV11-2 to TRBJ1-2; D might be TRBD1 (6 bases). V was cut by 5 bases and J by 3 bases, with 10 bases left in between. CDR1 SGHAT and CDR2 FQNNGV come from the germline V gene. This CDR3 contains 13 residues. DNA for the CDR3: TGTGCCAGCAGCAAGAGGACAGACTATGGCTACACCTTC. Protein: CASSKRTDYGYTF.